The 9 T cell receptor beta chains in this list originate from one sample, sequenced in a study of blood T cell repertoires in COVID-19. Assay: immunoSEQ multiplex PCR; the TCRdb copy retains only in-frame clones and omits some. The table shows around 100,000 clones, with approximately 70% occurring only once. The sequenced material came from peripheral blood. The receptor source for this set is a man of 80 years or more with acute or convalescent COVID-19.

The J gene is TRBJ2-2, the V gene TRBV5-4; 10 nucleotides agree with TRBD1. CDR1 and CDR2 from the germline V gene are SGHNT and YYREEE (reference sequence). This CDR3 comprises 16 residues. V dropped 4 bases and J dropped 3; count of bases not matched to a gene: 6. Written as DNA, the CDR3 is TGTGCCAGCAGCCACTCCGGGACAGGGGACACCGGGGAGCTGTTTTTT. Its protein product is CASSHSGTGDTGELFF.

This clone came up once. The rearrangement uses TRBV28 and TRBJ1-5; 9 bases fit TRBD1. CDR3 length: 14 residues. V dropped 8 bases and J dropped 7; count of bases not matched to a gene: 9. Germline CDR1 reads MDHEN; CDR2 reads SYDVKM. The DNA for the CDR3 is TGTGCCAGCTCCACAGGGGGCGCGGTCCAGCCCCAGCATTTT. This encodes CASSTGGAVQPQHF.

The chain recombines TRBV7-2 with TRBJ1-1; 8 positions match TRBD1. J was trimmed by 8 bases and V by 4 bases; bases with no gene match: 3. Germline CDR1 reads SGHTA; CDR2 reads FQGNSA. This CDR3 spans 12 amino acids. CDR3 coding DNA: TGTGCCAGCAGCTCCTCAGGGGGCGAAGCTTTCTTT. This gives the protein CASSSSGGEAFF.

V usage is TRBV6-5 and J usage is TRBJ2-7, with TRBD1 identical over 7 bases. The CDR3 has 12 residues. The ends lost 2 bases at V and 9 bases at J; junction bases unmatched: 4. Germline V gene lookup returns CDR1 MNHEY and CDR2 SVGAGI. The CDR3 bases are TGTGCCAGCAGTTACCCTACAGGGGTGCAGTACTTC. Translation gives CASSYPTGVQYF.

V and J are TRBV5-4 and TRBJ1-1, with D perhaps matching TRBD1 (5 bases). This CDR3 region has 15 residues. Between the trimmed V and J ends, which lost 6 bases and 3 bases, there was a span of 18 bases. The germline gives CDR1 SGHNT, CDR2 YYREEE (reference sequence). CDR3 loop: CASTAGGGPYTEAFF. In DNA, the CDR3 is TGTGCCAGCACCGCGGGGGGAGGTCCCTACACTGAAGCTTTCTTT. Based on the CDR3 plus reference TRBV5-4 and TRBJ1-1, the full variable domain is ETGVTQSPTHLIKTRGQQVTLRCSSQSGHNTVSWYQQALGQGPQFIFQYYREEENGRGNFPPRFSGLQFPNYSSELNVNALELDDSALYLCASTAGGGPYTEAFFGQGTRLTVV.

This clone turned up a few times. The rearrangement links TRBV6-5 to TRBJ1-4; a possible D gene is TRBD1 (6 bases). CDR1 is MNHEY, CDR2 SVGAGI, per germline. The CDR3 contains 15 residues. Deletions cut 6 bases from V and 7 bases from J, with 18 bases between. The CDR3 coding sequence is TGTGCCAGCAGGGGATTACAGGGCCGGCGTGAAAAACTGTTTTTT. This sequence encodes CASRGLQGRREKLFF.

CDR3 in amino acids: CASSLRASPTDTQYF. The CDR3 DNA sequence: TGTGCCAGCAGTTTAAGGGCTAGCCCCACAGATACGCAGTATTTT. The V gene is TRBV28, the J gene TRBJ2-3; D might be TRBD2 (5 bases). The CDR3 runs 15 residues. Trimming took 2 bases from V and 2 from J, leaving 11 bases between them. Germline values: CDR1 MDHEN, CDR2 SYDVKM.

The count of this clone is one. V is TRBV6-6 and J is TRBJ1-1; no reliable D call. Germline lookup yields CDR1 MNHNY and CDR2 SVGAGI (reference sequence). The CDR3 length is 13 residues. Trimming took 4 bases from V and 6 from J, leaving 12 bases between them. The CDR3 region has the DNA TGTGCCAGCAGTTTGTCGGGAGACGCTGAAGCTTTCTTT. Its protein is CASSLSGDAEAFF.

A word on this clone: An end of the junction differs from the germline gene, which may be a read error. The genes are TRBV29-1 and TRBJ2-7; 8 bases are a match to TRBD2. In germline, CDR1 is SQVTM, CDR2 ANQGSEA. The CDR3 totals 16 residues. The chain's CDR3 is CNVDLSGSSGSDEQYF. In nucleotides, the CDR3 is TGCAACGTTGATCTCAGCGGGAGTTCGGGATCGGACGAGCAGTACTTC.